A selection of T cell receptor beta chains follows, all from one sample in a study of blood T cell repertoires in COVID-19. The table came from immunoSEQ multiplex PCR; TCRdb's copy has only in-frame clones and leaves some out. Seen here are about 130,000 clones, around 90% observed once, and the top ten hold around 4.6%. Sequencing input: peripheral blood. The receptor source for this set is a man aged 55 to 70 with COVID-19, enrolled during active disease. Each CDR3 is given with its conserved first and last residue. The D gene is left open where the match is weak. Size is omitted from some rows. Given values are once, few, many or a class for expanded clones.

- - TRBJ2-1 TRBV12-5 TGTGCTAGTGGTTTGGTAGAGGAACCCTACAATGAGCAGTTCTTC CASGLVEEPYNEQFF
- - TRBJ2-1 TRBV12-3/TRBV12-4 TGTGCCAGCAGCCGTGGGCCAAATAATGAGCAGTTCTTC CASSRGPNNEQFF
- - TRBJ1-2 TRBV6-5 TGTGCCAGCAGTTCAGAGGAACACGGCTACACCTTC CASSSEEHGYTF
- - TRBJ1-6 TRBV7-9 TGTGCCAGCAGCTCCAGTATGCTACAGGGCTCCTATAATTCACCCCTCCACTTT CASSSSMLQGSYNSPLHF
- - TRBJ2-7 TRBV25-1 TGTGCCAGCAGTGAATGGACTTGGGAGCAGTACTTC CASSEWTWEQYF
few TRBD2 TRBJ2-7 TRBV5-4 TGTGCCAGCAGCAAGACTAGCGAAGCCTACGAGCAGTACTTC CASSKTSEAYEQYF
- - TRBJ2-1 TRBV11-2 TGTGCCAGCAGCTTATCCGTGGGCCTCTACAATGAGCAGTTCTTC CASSLSVGLYNEQFF
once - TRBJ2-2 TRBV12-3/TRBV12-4 TGTGCCAGCAGTTTGTTCGGTACCGGGGAGCTGCTTTTT CASSLFGTGELLF
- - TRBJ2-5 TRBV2 TGTGCCAGCAGAGACTGGCAAGAGACCCAGTACTTC CASRDWQETQYF
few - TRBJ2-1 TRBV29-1 TGCACGACTCGGGAGCGGGATGAGCAGTTCTTC CTTRERDEQFF
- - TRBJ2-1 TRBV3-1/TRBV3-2 TGTGCCAGCAGCCAAGTCGATGAGCAGTTCTTC CASSQVDEQFF
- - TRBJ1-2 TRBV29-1 TGCAGCGTGGAAACAACTGCTACAGGGAAATATGGCTACACCTTC CSVETTATGKYGYTF
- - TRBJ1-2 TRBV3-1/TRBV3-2 TGTGCCAGCAGCCAAGATCCCAGGGGTGGCTACACCTTC CASSQDPRGGYTF
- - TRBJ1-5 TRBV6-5 TGTGCCAGCAGCAGGACAAGTCTTAGCAATCAGCCCCAGCATTTT CASSRTSLSNQPQHF
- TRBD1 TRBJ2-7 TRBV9 TGTGCCAGCAGCTTCTCCGGGACAGGGAGCTACGAGCAGTACTTC CASSFSGTGSYEQYF
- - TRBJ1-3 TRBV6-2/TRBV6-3 TGTGCCAGCAGCCGTGGACAAGTCTCTGGAAACACCATATATTTT CASSRGQVSGNTIYF
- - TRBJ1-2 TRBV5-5 TGTGCCAGCAGCCTGGGGGCATCCCAGCTATTCAACTATGGCTACACCTTC CASSLGASQLFNYGYTF
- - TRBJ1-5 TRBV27 TGTGCCAGCAGTTTATTGGCGGGTCAGCCCCAGCATTTT CASSLLAGQPQHF
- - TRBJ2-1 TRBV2 TGTGCCAGCAGTGCGGAGGGGGCGGGTTACCAGCAGTTCTTC CASSAEGAGYQQFF
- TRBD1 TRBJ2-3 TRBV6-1 TGTGCCAGCAGTGAGGCGGACAGGGACTCCCTGGATACGCAGTATTTT CASSEADRDSLDTQYF
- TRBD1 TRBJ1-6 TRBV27 TGTGCCAGCAGTCCCCACAGGGGGGCAGGGAATTCACCCCTCCACTTT CASSPHRGAGNSPLHF
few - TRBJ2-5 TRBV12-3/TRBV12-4 TGTGCCAGCAGTTTCTCGGGTCGGGAGACCCAGTACTTC CASSFSGRETQYF
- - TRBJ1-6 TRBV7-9 TGTGCCAGCAGCTTCGCTTCGGCGGGGGGCGACAATTCACCCCTCCACTTT CASSFASAGGDNSPLHF
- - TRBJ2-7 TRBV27 TGTGCCAGCAGTTTGGGGCTAGGTCCTTACTACGAGCAGTACTTC CASSLGLGPYYEQYF
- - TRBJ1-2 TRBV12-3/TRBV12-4 TGTGCCAGCAGTTCCACATTGTTTGGCTACACCTTC CASSSTLFGYTF
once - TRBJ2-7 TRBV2 TGTGCCAGCAGTAGCGACTATGGCACTAGCCCCTACGAGCAGTACTTC CASSSDYGTSPYEQYF
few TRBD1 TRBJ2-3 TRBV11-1 TGTGCCAGCAGCTCCGACAGGGTCACAGATACGCAGTATTTT CASSSDRVTDTQYF
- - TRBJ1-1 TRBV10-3 TGTGCCATCAGTGAAACACAGAACACTGAAGCTTTCTTT CAISETQNTEAFF
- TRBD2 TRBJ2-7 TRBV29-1 TGCAGCGTTGAAGAAACGGGAGGGCGGTACGAGCAGTACTTC CSVEETGGRYEQYF
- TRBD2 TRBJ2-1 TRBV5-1 TGCGCCAGCAGCTCGGGACTAGCGGGAGAGAGGGAGCAGTTCTTC CASSSGLAGEREQFF
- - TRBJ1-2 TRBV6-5 TGTGCCAGTACACAGGGTTATGGCTACACCTTC CASTQGYGYTF
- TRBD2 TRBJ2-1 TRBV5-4 TGTGCCAGCAGCGGGCAAAGCGGGAGGGCCGCTGAGCAGTTCTTC CASSGQSGRAAEQFF
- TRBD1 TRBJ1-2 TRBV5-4 TGTGCCAGCAGCTCTACTTGGGACAGGGGCGGGGATGGCTACACCTTC CASSSTWDRGGDGYTF
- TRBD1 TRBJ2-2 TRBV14 TGTGCCAGCAGCCGATTACGGGCGACAGGGGTAACCGGGGAGCTGTTTTTT CASSRLRATGVTGELFF
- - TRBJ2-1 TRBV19 TGTGCCAGTAATGGGGGCGGGAGCTCCTACAATGAGCAGTTCTTC CASNGGGSSYNEQFF
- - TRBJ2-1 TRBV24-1 TGTGCCACCAGTGGCTGGACCCAGGGGGGACGTGAGCAGTTCTTC CATSGWTQGGREQFF
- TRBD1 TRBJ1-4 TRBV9 TGTGCCAGCAGCGTCGGACCGACAGGGGTAGTTGCAACTAATGAAAAACTGTTTTTT CASSVGPTGVVATNEKLFF
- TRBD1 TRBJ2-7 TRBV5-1 TGCGCCAGCAGCTTGGACGGACAGGGTACCGGCGAGCAGTACTTC CASSLDGQGTGEQYF
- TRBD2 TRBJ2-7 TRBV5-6 TGTGCCAGCAGCTTGGTTAGGGGAGGGTCCTACGAGCAGTACTTC CASSLVRGGSYEQYF
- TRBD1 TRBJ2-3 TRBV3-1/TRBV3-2 TGTGCCAGCAGCGGGACAGGGGTCCATTCCACAGATACGCAGTATTTT CASSGTGVHSTDTQYF
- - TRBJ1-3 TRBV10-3 TGTGCCATCAGTGACCCAGGGGTCGGTGGAAACACCATATATTTT CAISDPGVGGNTIYF
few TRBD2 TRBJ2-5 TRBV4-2 TGTGCCAGCAGCCGAGGCACTAGCGGGAGGGAGTTGGGGGGAGAGACCCAGTACTTC CASSRGTSGRELGGETQYF
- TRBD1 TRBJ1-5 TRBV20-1 TGCAGTGCTAGTTCACCCGGGACAGAGAATCAGCCCCAGCATTTT CSASSPGTENQPQHF
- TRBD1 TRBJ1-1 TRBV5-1 TGCGCCAGCAGCTTGGCCCAGGACAGGGGAACTGAAGCTTTCTTT CASSLAQDRGTEAFF
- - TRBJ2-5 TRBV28 TGTGCCAGCACTAGCAGCGGCCCGGAGACCCAGTACTTC CASTSSGPETQYF
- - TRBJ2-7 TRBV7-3 TGTGCCAGCAGCTTCCAACAGGGATACGAGCAGTACTTC CASSFQQGYEQYF
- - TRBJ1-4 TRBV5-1 TGCGCCAGCAGCTTGAACAGGCCTCAAGAGGAAAAACTGTTTTTT CASSLNRPQEEKLFF
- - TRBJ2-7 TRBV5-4 TGTGCCAGCATGCGGCGGCTACCACCCTACGAGCAGTACTTC CASMRRLPPYEQYF
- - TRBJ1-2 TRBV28 TGTGCAATTGTAGCCCCGACGGGGGGGTATGGCTACACCTTC CAIVAPTGGYGYTF